Following are 27 T cell receptor beta chains from one sample sequenced in a study of Ad26.COV2.S vaccination and SARS-CoV-2 variants. Treatment described: some 20 received Ad26.COV2.S at low or high dose, single or two shots; five or six received placebo; per-sample allocation not given. At day 63 after the first vaccine or placebo injection, samples were drawn. Clones were read by immunoSEQ multiplex PCR, and TCRdb kept only the in-frame ones, dropping some. The table lists 350,000 to 500,000 clones, 80% to 90% of them singletons. Source: peripheral blood, taken in a trial of Ad26.COV2.S vaccine versus placebo. The receptors come from a person between 18 and 59 years old who received the Ad26.COV2.S COVID-19 vaccine or a placebo.

This sequence joins TRBV5-1 and TRBJ1-4; D remains ambiguous. The length of the CDR3 is 14 residues. CDR1 is SGHRS, CDR2 YFSETQ, per germline. V dropped 0 bases and J dropped 8 bases, with 11 bases sitting between them. CDR3 sequence: CASSLDPAVEKLFF. CDR3 DNA sequence: TGCGCCAGCAGCTTGGATCCCGCGGTGGAAAAACTGTTTTTT.

The rearrangement uses TRBV7-3 and TRBJ2-7; 10 bases map to TRBD1. The CDR3 covers 15 residues. V was pared by 7 bases and J by 7 bases, with 13 bases of the junction left unmatched. Germline V gene sequence: CDR1 SGHTA, CDR2 FQGTGA. The CDR3 reads CASIHRDRGYGEQYF. In nucleotides, the CDR3 is TGTGCCAGCATCCACCGGGACAGGGGCTATGGGGAGCAGTACTTC.

The chain carries TRBV20-1 and TRBJ2-7; no reliable D call. CDR1 and CDR2 (germline): DFQATT, SNEGSKA (reference sequence). The V end lost 3 bases, the J end lost 6 bases, and 12 bases lay between the germline ends. CDR3 length equals 12 residues. CDR3 sequence reads: CSASSGFREQYF. The CDR3 coding sequence is TGCAGTGCTAGTAGTGGGTTTCGCGAGCAGTACTTC.

The chain recombines TRBV7-2 with TRBJ1-1; D call uncertain. The CDR3 is 15 amino acids. Germline CDR1 is SGHTA and CDR2 is FQGNSA. The V and J ends lost 1 base and 1 base respectively, with 10 bases between them. This CDR3 reads CASSLVGWSNTEAFF. Here the CDR3 DNA reads TGTGCCAGCAGCTTAGTAGGCTGGTCGAACACTGAAGCTTTCTTT.

V gene TRBV3-1 (or the pseudogene TRBV3-2) combines with J gene TRBJ1-3; D unresolved. V was cut by 3 bases and J by 3 bases, with 9 bases left in between. Germline CDR1 and CDR2: LGHDT and YNNKEL (reference sequence). The length of the CDR3 is 14 residues. Here the CDR3 reads CASSHQSGGNTIYF. CDR3 nucleotides: TGTGCCAGCAGCCACCAATCCGGTGGAAACACCATATATTTT.

This chain joins TRBV6-2 or TRBV6-3 and TRBJ2-3; 8 positions match TRBD1. Per germline, CDR1 MNHEY and CDR2 SVGEGT. After removal of 5 bases from V and 1 base from J, the junction contained 2 bases not matched to a gene. This CDR3 is built from 14 residues. CDR3 region: CASSDRGRTDTQYF. CDR3 coding DNA: TGTGCCAGCAGTGACAGGGGACGCACAGATACGCAGTATTTT.

This clone occurred a few times. The genes are TRBV4-1 and TRBJ1-6; D might be TRBD1 (5 bases). Deletions cut 5 bases from V and 8 bases from J, with 22 bases between. Germline CDR1 MGHRA, CDR2 YSYEKL. CDR3 length equals 17 residues. The DNA for the CDR3 is TGCGCCAGCAGCTTCATCCGAGCTGCAGGGAACGATTCACCCCTCCACTTT. This translates into CASSFIRAAGNDSPLHF.

This clone was recorded only once. The chain has TRBV5-1 and TRBJ2-4; TRBD2 agrees at 8 bases. The V and J ends lost 7 bases and 7 bases, in that order; junction bases with no gene match: 10. The germline V gene encodes CDR1 SGHRS and CDR2 YFSETQ. CDR3 length: 14 residues. The CDR3 bases are TGCGCCAGCCAACTCGGGGGGGCCGAGAACATTCAGTACTTC. As protein: CASQLGGAENIQYF.

The chain recombines TRBV27 with TRBJ2-7; 9 positions match TRBD1. This CDR3 spans 16 amino acids. The V and J ends lost 5 bases and 3 bases, in that order; junction bases with no gene match: 11. The germline CDR1 and CDR2 sequences are MNHEY and SMNVEV (reference sequence). In DNA, the CDR3 is TGTGCCAGCAGTGTCTACGACCCGGGACAGGGCTACGAGCAGTACGTC. This translates into CASSVYDPGQGYEQYV.

This clone was detected ten times or more. This chain connects TRBV11-2 to TRBJ1-2; 7 bases map to TRBD1. V was clipped by 2 bases and J by 0 bases; unmatched bases: 6. The CDR3 is 16 residues long. Germline-derived CDR1 and CDR2 are SGHAT and FQNNGV. The CDR3 DNA follows: TGTGCCAGCAGCTTACTCTCCGGGACAGCTAACTATGGCTACACCTTC. Protein sequence: CASSLLSGTANYGYTF.

The chain joins TRBV5-4 to TRBJ2-3; TRBD2 aligns across 10 bases. Germline CDR1 is SGHNT and CDR2 is YYREEE (reference sequence). CDR3 length equals 18 residues. The junction had 7 bases not matched to a gene; V was cut back by 0 bases and J by 0 bases. This CDR3 is CASSLAASGRPSTDTQYF. The DNA for the CDR3 is TGTGCCAGCAGCTTGGCCGCTAGCGGGAGACCTAGCACAGATACGCAGTATTTT.

The chain recombines TRBV29-1 with TRBJ1-1; 8 nucleotides agree with TRBD1. The ends lost 6 bases at V and 7 bases at J; junction bases unmatched: 10. This CDR3 is 13 amino acids long. Germline values: CDR1 SQVTM, CDR2 ANQGSEA. The chain's CDR3 is CSVLKQGAGEAFF. The CDR3 DNA sequence: TGCAGCGTCCTTAAGCAGGGGGCGGGTGAAGCTTTCTTT.

V usage is TRBV6-6 and J usage is TRBJ2-7; 7 bases fit TRBD1. V was pared by 6 bases and J by 4 bases, with 9 bases of the junction left unmatched. Germline-derived CDR1 and CDR2 are MNHNY and SVGAGI (reference sequence). There are 14 residues in the CDR3. In nucleotides, the CDR3 is TGTGCCAGCAGCCTGACAGGGAAGGTGTACGAGCAGTACGTC. As protein: CASSLTGKVYEQYV.

V and J are TRBV4-2 and TRBJ2-1, with 10 bases lining up with TRBD2. V lost 4 bases, J lost 5 bases, and 5 bases stayed unmatched. CDR1 and CDR2 from the germline V gene are LGHNA and YNFKEQ. CDR3 length: 15 residues. The CDR3 here is CASSRGTSADNEQFF. CDR3 DNA: TGTGCCAGCAGCCGGGGGACTAGCGCAGACAATGAGCAGTTCTTC.

CDR3 sequence reads: CASSPLAVGNTDTQYF. DNA of the CDR3: TGCGCCAGCAGCCCTCTAGCGGTGGGAAACACAGATACGCAGTATTTT. This sequence joins TRBV5-1 and TRBJ2-3; 7 nucleotides match TRBD2. Trimming at V came to 4 bases and at J to 2 bases, leaving 10 bases not matched to a gene. This CDR3 is built from 16 residues. Per germline, CDR1 SGHRS and CDR2 YFSETQ.

The genes are TRBV9 and TRBJ2-1, with D maybe TRBD2 (7 bases). The CDR3 covers 18 residues. The V end was cut by 0 bases, the J end by 6 bases, with 22 bases between. Germline assignment: CDR1 SGDLS and CDR2 YYNGEE. CDR3 residues: CASSVDLRGGTNSNEQFF. DNA of the CDR3: TGTGCCAGCAGCGTAGATTTGAGGGGGGGAACGAACTCCAATGAGCAGTTCTTC.

V and J are TRBV28 and TRBJ1-5; D remains ambiguous. This CDR3 comprises 13 residues. Germline assignment: CDR1 MDHEN and CDR2 SYDVKM. Trimming left V 7 bases short and J 4 bases short, with 11 bases between. CDR3: CASTALLNQPQHF. As DNA, the CDR3 is TGTGCCAGCACGGCGCTGTTGAATCAGCCCCAGCATTTT.

As regards this clone: The junction shows a germline mismatch at one end, possibly a read error. The rearrangement uses TRBV11-3 and TRBJ2-3; D unclear. This CDR3 comprises 13 residues. In germline, CDR1 is SGHNT, CDR2 YENEEA. The chain's CDR3 is CASSLEAEDTQYF. CDR3 in DNA: TGTGCCAGCAGCCTAGAAGCAGAAGATACGCAGTATTTT.

The chain has TRBV5-4 and TRBJ1-2; the match to TRBD1 covers 8 bases. In germline, CDR1 is SGHNT, CDR2 YYREEE (reference sequence). The CDR3 loop spans 15 amino acids. Germline trimming cut 4 bases from V and 1 base from J; bases unmatched to any gene: 6. The CDR3 loop is CASSLQGASNYGYTF. The CDR3, as DNA: TGTGCCAGCAGCCTCCAGGGGGCCAGTAACTATGGCTACACCTTC.

This clone was observed a few times. This chain joins TRBV2 and TRBJ1-5; 8 positions match TRBD1. The V gene end was trimmed by 2 bases and the J gene end by 6 bases; junction bases not matched to a gene: 6. Germline lookup yields CDR1 SNHLY and CDR2 FYNNEI. The CDR3 sequence is 15 residues long. CDR3 sequence (DNA): TGTGCCAGCAGTGAATTTGCAGGGGGCGTTCAGCCCCAGCATTTT. Protein: CASSEFAGGVQPQHF.

In its sample, this clone was seen a few times. V gene TRBV5-6 combines with J gene TRBJ1-2; 8 bases map to TRBD1. CDR1 and CDR2 (germline): SGHDT, YYEEEE. The CDR3 covers 15 residues. J lost 7 bases, V lost 0 bases, and 8 bases had no gene match. The CDR3 nucleotides are TGTGCCAGCAGCTTGGTTGGGACAGGAGGGGTTGGCTACACCTTC. Translation gives CASSLVGTGGVGYTF.

The J gene is TRBJ1-3, the V gene TRBV5-1, with D possibly being TRBD1 (5 bases). Looked up from germline, CDR1 is SGHRS and CDR2 is YFSETQ. This CDR3 spans 14 amino acids. V dropped 4 bases and J dropped 0 bases, with 8 bases sitting between them. The CDR3 sequence: CASSLTGSGNTIYF. The CDR3 region has the DNA TGCGCCAGCAGCCTTACAGGCTCTGGAAACACCATATATTTT. Combining the CDR3 with reference TRBV5-1 and TRBJ1-3 gives the whole variable domain KAGVTQTPRYLIKTRGQQVTLSCSPISGHRSVSWYQQTPGQGLQFLFEYFSETQRNKGNFPGRFSGRQFSNSRSEMNVSTLELGDSALYLCASSLTGSGNTIYFGEGSWLTVV.

The chain couples TRBV19 to TRBJ2-5; D is possibly TRBD1 (5 bases). The V gene lost 3 bases and the J gene lost 7 bases, with 6 bases spanning the gap. From germline, CDR1 is LNHDA and CDR2 SQIVND (reference sequence). This CDR3 spans 11 amino acids. The DNA for the CDR3 is TGTGCCAGTAGTATCCAGGGGACCCAGTACTTC. This codes for CASSIQGTQYF. Variable domain in full (rest from reference TRBV19 and TRBJ2-5): DGGITQSPKYLFRKEGQNVTLSCEQNLNHDAMYWYRQDPGQGLRLIYYSQIVNDFQKGDIAEGYSVSREKKESFPLTVTSAQKNPTAFYLCASSIQGTQYFGPGTRLLVL.

This clone has a handful of counts. The chain joins TRBV18 to TRBJ2-5; TRBD1 matches 8 bases. V shed 0 bases, J shed 1 base, and the junction held 1 base outside the gene matches. Germline CDR1 and CDR2: KGHSH and LQKENI. The length of the CDR3 is 15 residues. CDR3 in amino acids: CASSPPGQAQETQYF. As DNA, the CDR3 is TGTGCCAGCTCACCACCGGGACAGGCCCAAGAGACCCAGTACTTC. Filled out from reference TRBV18 and TRBJ2-5, the complete variable domain reads NAGVMQNPRHLVRRRGQEARLRCSPMKGHSHVYWYRQLPEEGLKFMVYLQKENIIDESGMPKERFSAEFPKEGPSILRIQQVVRGDSAAYFCASSPPGQAQETQYFGPGTRLLVL.

V is TRBV28 and J is TRBJ2-1, with D perhaps TRBD1 (5 bases). Germline V gene lookup returns CDR1 MDHEN and CDR2 SYDVKM. This CDR3 spans 12 amino acids. V lost 6 bases, J lost 4 bases, and 7 bases lay in between. The CDR3 sequence: CASRGRYNEQFF. In nucleotides, the CDR3 is TGTGCCAGCAGGGGGCGATACAATGAGCAGTTCTTC.

The CDR3 bases are TGTGCCAGCAGTTTTTTTGGGTTACAGGGAATGAACACTGAAGCTTTCTTT. Amino acid sequence: CASSFFGLQGMNTEAFF. The chain combines TRBV28 with TRBJ1-1; D perhaps matches TRBD1 (6 bases). Trimming took 3 bases from V and 0 from J, leaving 17 bases between them. The CDR3 extends over 17 amino acids. The germline V gene encodes CDR1 MDHEN and CDR2 SYDVKM.

The rearrangement uses TRBV24-1 and TRBJ2-2; the match to TRBD1 covers 10 bases. There are 16 residues in the CDR3. Germline V lookup: CDR1 KGHDR, CDR2 SFDVKD. J lost 5 bases, V lost 0 bases, and 2 bases had no gene match. The CDR3 region is CATSDLGTGETGELFF. DNA for the CDR3: TGTGCCACCAGTGATTTGGGGACAGGGGAAACCGGGGAGCTGTTTTTT.